Detailed here is one TCR beta chain. The data originate from a study of blood T cell repertoires in COVID-19. In the study overall: Whether acute or convalescent, the COVID-19 samples came from the United States, Italy and Spain. PBMCs, B-cell-depleted T cells, or T cells provided the cDNA or gDNA that made up the material.

The length of the CDR3 is 13 residues. The trim removed 5 bases at V and 8 bases at J, leaving 7 bases unmatched. Germline V gene sequence: CDR1 LNHDA, CDR2 SQIVND (reference sequence). Method: immunoSEQ multiplex PCR; TCRdb's copy keeps in-frame clones and lacks some. The data hold under 250,000 clones, with roughly 91% observed a single time. Sequencing used peripheral blood. The TCR comes from a man under 40 with COVID-19, enrolled during active disease. The V call is TRBV19, the J call TRBJ1-2; 8 nucleotides line up with TRBD1. CDR3 coding DNA: TGTGCCAGTAGTCCGAGGGCAGGGGGCGGCTACACCTTC. This encodes CASSPRAGGGYTF.